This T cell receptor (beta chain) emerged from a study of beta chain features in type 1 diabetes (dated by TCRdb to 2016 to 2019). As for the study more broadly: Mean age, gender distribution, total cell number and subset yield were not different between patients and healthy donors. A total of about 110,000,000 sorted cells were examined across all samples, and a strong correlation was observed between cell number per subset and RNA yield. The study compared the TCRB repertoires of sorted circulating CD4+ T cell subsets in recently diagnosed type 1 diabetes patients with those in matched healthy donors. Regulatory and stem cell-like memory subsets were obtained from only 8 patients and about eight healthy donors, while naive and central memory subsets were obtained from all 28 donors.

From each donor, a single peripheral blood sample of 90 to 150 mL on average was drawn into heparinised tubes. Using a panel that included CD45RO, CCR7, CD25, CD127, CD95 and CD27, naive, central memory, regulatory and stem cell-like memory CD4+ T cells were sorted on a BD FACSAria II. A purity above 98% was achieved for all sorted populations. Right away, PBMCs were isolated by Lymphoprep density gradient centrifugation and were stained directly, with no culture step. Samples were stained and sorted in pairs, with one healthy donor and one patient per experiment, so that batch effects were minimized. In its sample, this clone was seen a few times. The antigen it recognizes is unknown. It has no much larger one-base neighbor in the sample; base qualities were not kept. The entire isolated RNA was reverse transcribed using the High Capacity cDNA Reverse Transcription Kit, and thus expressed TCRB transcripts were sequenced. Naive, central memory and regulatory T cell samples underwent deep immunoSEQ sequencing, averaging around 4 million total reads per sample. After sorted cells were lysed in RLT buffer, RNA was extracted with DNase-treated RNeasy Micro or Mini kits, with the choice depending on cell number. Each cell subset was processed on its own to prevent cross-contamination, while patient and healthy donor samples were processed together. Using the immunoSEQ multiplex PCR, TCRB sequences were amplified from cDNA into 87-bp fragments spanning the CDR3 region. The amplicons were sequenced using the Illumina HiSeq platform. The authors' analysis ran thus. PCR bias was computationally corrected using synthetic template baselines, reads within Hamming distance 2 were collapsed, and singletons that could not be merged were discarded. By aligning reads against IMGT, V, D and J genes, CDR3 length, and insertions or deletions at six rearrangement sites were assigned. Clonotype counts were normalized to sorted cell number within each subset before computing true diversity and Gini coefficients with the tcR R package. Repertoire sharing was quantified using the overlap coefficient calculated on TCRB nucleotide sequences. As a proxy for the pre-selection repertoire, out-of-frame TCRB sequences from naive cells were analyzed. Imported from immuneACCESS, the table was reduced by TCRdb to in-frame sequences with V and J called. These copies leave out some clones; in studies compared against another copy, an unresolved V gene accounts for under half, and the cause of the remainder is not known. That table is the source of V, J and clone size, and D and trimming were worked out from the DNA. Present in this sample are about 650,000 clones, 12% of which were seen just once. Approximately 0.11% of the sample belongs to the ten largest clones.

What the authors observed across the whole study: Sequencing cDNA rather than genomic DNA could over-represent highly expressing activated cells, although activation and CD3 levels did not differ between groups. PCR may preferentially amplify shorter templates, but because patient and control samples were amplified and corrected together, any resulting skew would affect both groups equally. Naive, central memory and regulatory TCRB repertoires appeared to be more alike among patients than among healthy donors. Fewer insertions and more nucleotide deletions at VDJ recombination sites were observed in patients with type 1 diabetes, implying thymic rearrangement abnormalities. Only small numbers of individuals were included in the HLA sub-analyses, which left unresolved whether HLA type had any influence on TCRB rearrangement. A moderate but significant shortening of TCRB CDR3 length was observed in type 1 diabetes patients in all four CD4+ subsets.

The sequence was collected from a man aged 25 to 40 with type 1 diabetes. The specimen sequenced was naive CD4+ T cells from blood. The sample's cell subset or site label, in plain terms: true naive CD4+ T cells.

The DNA sequence is as follows: TGTGCCAGTAGCCACGTTCATGAGCAGTTCTTC. The encoded protein is CASSHVHEQFF. The chain is encoded by TRBV19 joined to TRBJ2-1, with the D gene not confidently named. V is reduced by 6 bases and J by 8 bases, leaving a spacing of 8 bases between them. The CDR3 sequence holds 11 residues, the cysteine and phenylalanine included. Of all the DNA, just the CDR3 is kept, 33 bases in frame from base 1. The germline V gene (reference sequence) gives CDR1 as LNHDA and CDR2 as SQIVND.